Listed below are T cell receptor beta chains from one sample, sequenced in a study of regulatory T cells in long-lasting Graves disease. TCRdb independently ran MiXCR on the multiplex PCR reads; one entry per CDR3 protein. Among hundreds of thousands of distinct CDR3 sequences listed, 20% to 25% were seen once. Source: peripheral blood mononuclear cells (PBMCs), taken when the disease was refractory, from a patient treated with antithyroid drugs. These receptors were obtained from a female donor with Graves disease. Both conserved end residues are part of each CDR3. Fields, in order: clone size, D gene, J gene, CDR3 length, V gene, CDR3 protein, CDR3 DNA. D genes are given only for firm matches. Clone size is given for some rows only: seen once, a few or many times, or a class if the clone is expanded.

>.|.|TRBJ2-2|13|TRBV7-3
CASSPQGNGELFF
TGTGCCAGCAGCCCCCAGGGTAACGGGGAGCTGTTTTTT
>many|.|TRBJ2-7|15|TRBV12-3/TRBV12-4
CASSRPGTRAWEQYF
TGTGCCAGCAGTCGCCCCGGGACCAGGGCGTGGGAGCAGTACTTC
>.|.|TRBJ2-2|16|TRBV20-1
CSAQDKSGSNTGELFF
TGCAGTGCTCAAGACAAAAGCGGTTCGAACACCGGGGAGCTGTTTTTT
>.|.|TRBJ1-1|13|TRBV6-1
CASRGSGDTEAFF
TGTGCCAGCCGGGGGTCCGGGGACACTGAAGCTTTCTTT
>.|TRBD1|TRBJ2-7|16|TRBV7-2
CASSLGSDRGPDEQYF
TGTGCCAGCAGCTTAGGGTCCGACAGGGGACCGGACGAGCAGTACTTC
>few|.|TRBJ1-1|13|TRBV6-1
CASSEAEVTEAFF
TGTGCCAGCAGTGAAGCCGAAGTCACTGAAGCTTTCTTT
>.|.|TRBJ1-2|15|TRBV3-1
CASSFTSVQIYGYTF
TGTGCCAGCAGCTTCACAAGTGTACAGATTTATGGCTACACCTTC
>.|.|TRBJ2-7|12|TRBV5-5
CASSLPGVEQYF
TGTGCCAGCAGCTTGCCTGGGGTCGAGCAGTACTTC
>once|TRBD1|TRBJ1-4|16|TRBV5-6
CASSGGQGGTNEKLFF
TGTGCCAGCAGCGGGGGACAGGGGGGGACTAATGAAAAACTGTTTTTT
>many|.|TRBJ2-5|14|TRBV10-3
CAISESGSGETQYF
TGTGCCATCAGTGAGTCAGGGTCGGGGGAGACCCAGTACTTC
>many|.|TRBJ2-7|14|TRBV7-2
CASSQERHSYEQYF
TGTGCCAGCAGCCAGGAGCGGCACTCCTACGAGCAGTACTTC
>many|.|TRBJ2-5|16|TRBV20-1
CSARVVGRGPEETQYF
TGCAGTGCTAGGGTCGTTGGGCGGGGGCCTGAAGAGACCCAGTACTTC
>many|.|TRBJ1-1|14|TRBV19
CASSIGGQNTEAFF
TGTGCCAGTAGTATAGGGGGACAGAACACTGAAGCTTTCTTT
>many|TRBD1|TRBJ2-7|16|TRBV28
CASSLEGATPAREQYF
TGTGCCAGCAGTTTAGAGGGGGCGACCCCCGCCCGCGAGCAGTACTTC
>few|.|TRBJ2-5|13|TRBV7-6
CASSLYGAETQYF
TGTGCCAGCAGCTTATACGGGGCGGAGACCCAGTACTTC
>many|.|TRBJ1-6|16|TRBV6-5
CASSYKAGQGKSPLHF
TGTGCCAGCAGTTACAAGGCGGGCCAGGGGAAGTCACCCCTCCACTTT
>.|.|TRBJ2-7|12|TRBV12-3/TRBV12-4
CASSSAPYEQYF
TGTGCCAGCAGTTCCGCCCCCTACGAGCAGTACTTC
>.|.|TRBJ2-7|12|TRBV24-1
CATSDFDYEQYF
TGTGCCACCAGTGATTTTGACTACGAGCAGTACTTC
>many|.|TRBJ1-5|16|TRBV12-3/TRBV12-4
CASSFGQGISNQPQHF
TGTGCCAGCAGTTTTGGGCAGGGAATTAGCAATCAGCCCCAGCATTTT
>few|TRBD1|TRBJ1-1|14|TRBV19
CASSPGQGLAEAFF
TGTGCCAGTAGTCCTGGACAGGGTCTCGCCGAAGCTTTCTTT
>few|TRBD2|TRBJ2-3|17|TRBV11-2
CASSFSSGGSVTDTQYF
TGTGCCAGCAGCTTCTCTAGCGGGGGGTCCGTCACAGATACGCAGTATTTT
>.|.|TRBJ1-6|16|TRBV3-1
CASSLSDSLYNSPLHF
TGTGCCAGCAGCCTTTCGGACAGCTTATATAATTCACCCCTCCACTTT
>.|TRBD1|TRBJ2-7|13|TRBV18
CASSQGQVYEQYF
TGTGCCAGCTCACAGGGACAGGTCTACGAGCAGTACTTC
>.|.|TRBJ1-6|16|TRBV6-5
CDSSSPPQGRRSPLHF
TGTGACAGCAGTTCGCCTCCACAGGGTAGACGTTCACCCCTCCACTTT
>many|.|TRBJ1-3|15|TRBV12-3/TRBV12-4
CASSSRGLLGNTIYF
TGTGCCAGCAGTTCCAGGGGACTCTTGGGAAACACCATATATTTT
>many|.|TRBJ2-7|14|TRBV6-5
CASSSLGGTYEQYF
TGTGCCAGCAGTTCCCTTGGAGGGACCTACGAGCAGTACTTC
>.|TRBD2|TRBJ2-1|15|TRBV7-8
CASSLTPTSINEQFF
TGTGCCAGCAGCTTAACCCCGACTAGCATAAATGAGCAGTTCTTC
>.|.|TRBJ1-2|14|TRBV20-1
CSARVGGGNYGYTF
TGCAGTGCTAGAGTCGGGGGCGGTAACTATGGCTACACCTTC
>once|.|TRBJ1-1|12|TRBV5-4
CATFDRNTEAFF
TGTGCCACCTTTGACAGGAACACTGAAGCTTTCTTT
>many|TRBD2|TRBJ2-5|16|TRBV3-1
CASSRGLAGLQETQYF
TGTGCCAGCAGCCGGGGACTAGCGGGCTTACAAGAGACCCAGTACTTC
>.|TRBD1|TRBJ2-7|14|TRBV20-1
CSARDRTGAYEQYF
TGCAGTGCTAGAGATCGTACAGGGGCTTACGAGCAGTACTTC
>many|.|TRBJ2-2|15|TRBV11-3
CASSTLGLATGELFF
TGTGCCAGCAGCACCCTCGGGCTCGCCACCGGGGAGCTGTTTTTT
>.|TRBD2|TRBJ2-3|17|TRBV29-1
CSGRGLAGEGSTDTQYF
TGCAGCGGACGGGGACTAGCGGGAGAAGGAAGCACAGATACGCAGTATTTT
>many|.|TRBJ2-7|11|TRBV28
CASSSDRGWYF
TGTGCCAGCAGTTCGGACAGAGGGTGGTACTTC
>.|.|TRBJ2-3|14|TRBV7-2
CASSLALSVNTQYF
TGTGCCAGCAGCTTAGCCTTGTCCGTAAATACGCAGTATTTT
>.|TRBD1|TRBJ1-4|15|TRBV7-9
CASSNSNRGSEKLFF
TGTGCCAGCAGCAACTCAAACAGGGGAAGTGAAAAACTGTTTTTT
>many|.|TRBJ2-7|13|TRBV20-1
CSARVEGSYEQYF
TGCAGTGCTAGAGTGGAGGGGTCCTACGAGCAGTACTTC
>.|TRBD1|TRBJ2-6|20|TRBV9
CASSVELGQGDGFSANVLTF
TGTGCCAGCAGCGTGGAGCTGGGACAGGGGGACGGTTTTTCGGCCAACGTCCTGACTTTC
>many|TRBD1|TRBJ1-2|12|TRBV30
CAWRYRGYGYTF
TGTGCCTGGAGATACAGGGGGTATGGCTACACCTTC
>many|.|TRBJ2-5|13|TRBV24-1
CATSDSIQETQYF
TGTGCCACCAGTGATTCTATACAAGAGACCCAGTACTTC
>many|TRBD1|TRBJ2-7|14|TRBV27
CASSIGQGRNEQYF
TGTGCCAGCAGTATCGGACAGGGTCGCAACGAGCAGTACTTC
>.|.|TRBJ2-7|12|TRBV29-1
CSVVSGTYEQYF
TGCAGCGTTGTTTCAGGAACATACGAGCAGTACTTC
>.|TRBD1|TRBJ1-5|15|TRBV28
CASSFPGTGSQPQHF
TGTGCCAGCAGTTTCCCCGGGACAGGCAGTCAGCCCCAGCATTTT
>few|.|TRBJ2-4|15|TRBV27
CASSPPGVGFGIQYF
TGTGCCAGCAGTCCCCCTGGGGTAGGGTTTGGCATTCAGTACTTC
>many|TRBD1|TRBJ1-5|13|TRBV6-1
CASINRGGQPQHF
TGTGCCAGCATCAACAGGGGTGGGCAGCCCCAGCATTTT
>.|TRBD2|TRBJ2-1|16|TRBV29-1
CSVEDLGLAPNNEQFF
TGCAGCGTTGAAGATCTTGGACTAGCGCCAAACAATGAGCAGTTCTTC
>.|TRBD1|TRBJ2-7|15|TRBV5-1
CASSWGQGAAYEQYF
TGCGCCAGCAGCTGGGGGCAGGGGGCCGCCTACGAGCAGTACTTC
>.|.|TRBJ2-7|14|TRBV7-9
CASSPDSFPYEQYF
TGTGCCAGCAGCCCGGACAGTTTCCCCTACGAGCAGTACTTC
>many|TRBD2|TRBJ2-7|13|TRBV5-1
CASSDRTSNEQYF
TGCGCCAGCAGCGACCGGACTAGTAACGAGCAGTACTTC
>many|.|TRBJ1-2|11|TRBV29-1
CSVAGHYGYTF
TGCAGCGTTGCTGGGCACTATGGCTACACCTTC
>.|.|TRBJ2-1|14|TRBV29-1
CSVAKDSSYNEQFF
TGCAGCGTTGCCAAGGACAGCTCCTACAATGAGCAGTTCTTC
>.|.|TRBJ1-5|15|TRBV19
CASSGDLGGNQPQHF
TGTGCCAGTAGTGGAGATCTGGGAGGCAATCAGCCCCAGCATTTT
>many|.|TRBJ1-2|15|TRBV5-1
CASSLGHDSNYGYTF
TGCGCCAGCAGCTTGGGACACGACTCTAACTATGGCTACACCTTC
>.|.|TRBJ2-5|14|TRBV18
CTSSLGRNQETQYF
TGTACCAGCTCACTAGGACGAAACCAAGAGACCCAGTACTTC
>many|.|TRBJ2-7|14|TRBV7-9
CASSFNNPFYEQYF
TGTGCCAGCAGCTTTAACAACCCCTTCTACGAGCAGTACTTC
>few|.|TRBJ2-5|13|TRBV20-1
CSASGLAKETQYF
TGCAGTGCTAGTGGTCTAGCGAAAGAGACCCAGTACTTC
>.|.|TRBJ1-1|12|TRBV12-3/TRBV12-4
CASREIETEAFF
TGTGCCAGCAGGGAAATAGAGACTGAAGCTTTCTTT
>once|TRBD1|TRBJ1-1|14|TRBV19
CASSIVTGATEAFF
TGTGCCAGTAGTATAGTAACAGGGGCCACTGAAGCTTTCTTT
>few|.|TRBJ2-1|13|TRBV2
CASMRVEGNEQFF
TGTGCCAGCATGAGGGTCGAGGGCAATGAGCAGTTCTTC